These 22 T cell receptor beta chains came from one sample sequenced in a study of post-analysis software for immune sequencing data. The study, taken as a whole, reports: Patients used a handful of TRBV segments, including TRBV5-6, TRBV5-1 and TRBV20-1, more often than controls.

These receptors' targets are unknown. The TCR beta cDNA libraries carried unique molecular identifiers. From the PCR reads, TCRdb called clonotypes with MiXCR, one entry per CDR3 protein. The repertoire has hundreds of thousands of distinct CDR3 sequences, approximately 33% of them found once; the top ten carry 13%. The specimen sequenced was blood. All receptors derive from a girl aged 5 to 17 with multiple sclerosis.

A few counts support this clonotype. The chain carries TRBV15 and TRBJ2-5; the D gene is possibly TRBD1 (6 bases). The DNA end favors TRBJ2-7, so the J call may be wrong. The CDR3 covers 14 residues. Germline assignment: CDR1 LNHNV and CDR2 YYDKDF (reference sequence). The CDR3 nucleotides read TGTGCCACCAGCAGAGGACAGGCTGGCCACGAGCAGTACTTC. It encodes CATSRGQAGHEQYF.

The chain joins TRBV4-3 to TRBJ2-5; 8 bases fit TRBD1. Germline CDR1 LGHNA, CDR2 YSLEER. The length of the CDR3 is 13 residues. J gave up 6 bases and V 11 bases, and 11 bases lay outside the gene matches. CDR3 amino acids: CAEREDRGQTQYF. The CDR3 nucleotides are TGCGCCGAAAGGGAAGACAGGGGACAGACCCAGTACTTC.

This clonotype was counted a few times. The genes are TRBV7-9 and TRBJ1-1; D ambiguous. The CDR3 runs 13 residues. CDR1 is SEHNR and CDR2 is FQNEAQ in the germline V gene (reference sequence). V lost 6 bases and J lost 1, with 9 bases in between. As DNA, the CDR3 is TGTGCCAGCAGGTTCGAGGAGAACACTGAAGCTTTCTTT. Its protein product is CASRFEENTEAFF.

This clonotype has more than one count but fewer than ten. The V and J genes are TRBV20-1 and TRBJ2-5; D remains ambiguous. The CDR3 length is 11 residues. Germline CDR1 reads DFQATT; CDR2 reads SNEGSKA (reference sequence). The V gene lost 3 bases and the J gene lost 5 bases, with 7 bases spanning the gap. The CDR3 reads CSARPGETQYF. DNA for the CDR3: TGCAGTGCTAGGCCGGGTGAGACCCAGTACTTC.

This clonotype came up a few times. This chain joins TRBV6-1 and TRBJ2-4; D remains ambiguous. With 3 bases removed from V and 8 bases from J, the gap between germline ends came to 11 bases. The CDR3 is 13 residues long. Germline V gives CDR1 MNHNS, CDR2 SASEGT. The CDR3: CASSDSSLYIQYF. The CDR3 nucleotides read TGTGCCAGCAGTGATTCTAGTTTATACATTCAGTACTTC.

This chain joins TRBV11-2 and TRBJ2-7; D remains unclear. The CDR3 covers 13 residues. V lost 7 bases and J 3 bases, leaving 13 bases between the germline ends. Germline V gene lookup returns CDR1 SGHAT and CDR2 FQNNGV. The CDR3 here is CASTFYSNYEQYF. The CDR3, as DNA: TGTGCCAGCACCTTTTACAGTAACTACGAGCAGTACTTC.

To note about this clonotype: Relative to the germline gene, one junction end is altered; a read error may explain this. V and J are TRBV20-1 and TRBJ2-3, with TRBD1 as a possible D gene (6 bases). The CDR3 sequence is 13 residues long. Germline values: CDR1 DFQATT, CDR2 SNEGSKA (reference sequence). The DNA of the CDR3 is TGCAATGCTAGAAGACAGGGCACAGATACGCAGTATTTT. Residues: CNARRQGTDTQYF.

The sample holds a few counts of this clonotype. The rearrangement uses TRBV7-9 and TRBJ2-1; 11 bases agree with TRBD2. Germline trimming cut 2 bases from V and 4 bases from J; bases unmatched to any gene: 13. There are 19 residues in the CDR3. CDR1 is SEHNR and CDR2 is FQNEAQ in the germline V gene (reference sequence). This CDR3 is CASSLTRLAGYGTYNEQFF. The CDR3 bases are TGTGCCAGCAGCTTAACCCGACTAGCGGGGTACGGGACATACAATGAGCAGTTCTTC.

This clonotype was detected only a few times. V usage is TRBV15 and J usage is TRBJ1-2; D gene unclear. Trimming cost V 0 bases and J 4 bases, with 12 bases left between them. The CDR3 is 15 residues long. Germline CDR1 LNHNV, CDR2 YYDKDF (reference sequence). The CDR3 DNA reads TGTGCCACCAGCAGAGAAGTAGGACTGACCTATGGCTACACCTTC. Translated, it gives CATSREVGLTYGYTF.

The chain recombines TRBV6-2 or TRBV6-3 with TRBJ2-1, with D maybe TRBD2 (6 bases). CDR1 and CDR2 from the germline V gene are MNHEY and SVGEGT. The CDR3 loop spans 15 amino acids. V lost 2 bases, J lost 0 bases, and 8 bases lay in between. DNA for the CDR3: TGTGCCAGCAGTTACGGGAGGAGCTCCTACAATGAGCAGTTCTTC. Translating it yields CASSYGRSSYNEQFF.

The rearrangement links TRBV11-1 to TRBJ2-5, with 7 bases aligning to TRBD1. V shed 6 bases and J 4 bases; nucleotides not matched to a gene: 11. This CDR3 region has 15 residues. Germline assignment: CDR1 SGHAT and CDR2 FQDESV (reference sequence). In DNA, the CDR3 is TGTGCCAGCAGGTTAAAGGGGGCCTGGGGAGAGACCCAGTACTTC. It specifies CASRLKGAWGETQYF.

This CDR3 reads CASSALGSSYEQYF. The CDR3 DNA reads as TGTGCCAGCAGCGCTCTCGGGAGCTCCTACGAGCAGTACTTC. V and J are TRBV9 and TRBJ2-7; tentatively, D is TRBD2 (6 bases). The germline CDR1 and CDR2 sequences are SGDLS and YYNGEE. Trimming took 3 bases from V and 0 from J, leaving 10 bases between them. The CDR3 consists of 14 residues.

This clonotype has more than one count but fewer than ten. V is TRBV5-1 and J is TRBJ2-5; D remains ambiguous. V gave up 0 bases and J gave up 3 bases, with 6 bases separating them. Per the germline V gene, CDR1 is SGHRS and CDR2 is YFSETQ. The CDR3 is 13 residues long. The CDR3 region is CASSLAEKETQYF. CDR3 nucleotides: TGCGCCAGCAGCTTGGCAGAAAAAGAGACCCAGTACTTC.

This clonotype has just a few counts. This chain links TRBV7-2 with TRBJ1-2; 9 bases match TRBD1. Germline-derived CDR1 and CDR2 are SGHTA and FQGNSA. V was clipped by 5 bases and J by 7 bases; unmatched bases: 11. This CDR3 spans 15 amino acids. The CDR3 reads CASSVGTGNRFGYTF. The CDR3 DNA reads TGTGCCAGCAGCGTAGGGACAGGGAATCGGTTTGGCTACACCTTC.

This CDR3 reads CAISESAEDGYSGANVLTF. The CDR3 nucleotides read TGTGCCATCAGTGAGTCAGCAGAGGACGGATACTCTGGGGCCAACGTCCTGACTTTC. The chain couples TRBV10-3 to TRBJ2-6; unclear D gene. Germline V gene data show CDR1 as ENHRY and CDR2 as SYGVKD. This CDR3 is 19 amino acids long. The V end was cut by 0 bases, the J end by 0 bases, with 15 bases between.

This chain joins TRBV13 and TRBJ2-3; TRBD1 is a possible D gene (6 bases). Per germline, CDR1 PRHDT and CDR2 FYEKMQ (reference sequence). The CDR3 is 18 amino acids. Trimming took 1 base from V and 4 from J, leaving 21 bases between them. The CDR3 sequence: CASSLVIQGAGDADTQYF. In DNA, the CDR3 is TGTGCCAGCAGCTTAGTTATTCAGGGAGCAGGGGACGCAGATACGCAGTATTTT.

The chain combines TRBV7-2 with TRBJ2-7; 9 bases fit TRBD1. Germline trimming cut 5 bases from V and 0 bases from J; bases unmatched to any gene: 5. Germline loops: CDR1 SGHTA, CDR2 FQGNSA. The CDR3 consists of 15 residues. The CDR3 sequence is CASSQNRGPSYEQYF. The CDR3 nucleotides read TGTGCCAGCAGCCAGAACAGGGGGCCCTCCTACGAGCAGTACTTC.

Here the CDR3 reads CASRDGQKPQHF. The CDR3 nucleotides read TGTGCCAGCAGGGACGGTCAGAAACCCCAGCATTTT. The V and J genes are TRBV6-1 and TRBJ1-5; no clear D. This CDR3 has 12 residues. Germline V gene lookup returns CDR1 MNHNS and CDR2 SASEGT. V shed 6 bases and J shed 10 bases, with 13 bases lying between them.

The V and J genes are TRBV5-6 and TRBJ2-6; the D is unclear. This CDR3 contains 14 residues. The V gene lost 3 bases and the J gene lost 0 bases, with 4 bases spanning the gap. The V gene's germline CDR1 is SGHDT and CDR2 YYEEEE. The CDR3: CASSSRSGANVLTF. CDR3 nucleotide sequence: TGTGCCAGCAGCTCCCGCTCTGGGGCCAACGTCCTGACTTTC.

Only a few counts were recorded for this clonotype. V gene TRBV24-1 combines with J gene TRBJ2-1; 10 bases are shared with TRBD2. CDR3 length: 15 amino acids. Germline V gene lookup returns CDR1 KGHDR and CDR2 SFDVKD. V dropped 7 bases and J dropped 6; count of bases not matched to a gene: 8. The CDR3 sequence is CATRASGGRFNEQFF. In DNA form, the CDR3 reads TGTGCCACCAGGGCTAGCGGGGGTCGATTCAATGAGCAGTTCTTC.

Only a few counts were recorded for this clonotype. The chain has TRBV20-1 and TRBJ2-7; 9 bases map to TRBD2. With 4 bases clipped from V and 0 bases from J, the junction kept 7 bases outside the gene matches. Looked up from germline, CDR1 is DFQATT and CDR2 is SNEGSKA (reference sequence). The CDR3 extends over 15 amino acids. CDR3 coding DNA: TGCAGTGCTACCCCAGCGGGGGGTCTCTCCTACGAGCAGTACTTC. Protein product: CSATPAGGLSYEQYF.

This sequence joins TRBV18 and TRBJ1-1; D gene ambiguous. Trimming took off 5 bases at V and 0 bases at J, with 7 bases between the two ends. This CDR3 contains 13 residues. Per germline, CDR1 KGHSH and CDR2 LQKENI. The CDR3 coding sequence is TGTGCCAGCTCATCTCAGATGAACACTGAAGCTTTCTTT. Encoded protein: CASSSQMNTEAFF.